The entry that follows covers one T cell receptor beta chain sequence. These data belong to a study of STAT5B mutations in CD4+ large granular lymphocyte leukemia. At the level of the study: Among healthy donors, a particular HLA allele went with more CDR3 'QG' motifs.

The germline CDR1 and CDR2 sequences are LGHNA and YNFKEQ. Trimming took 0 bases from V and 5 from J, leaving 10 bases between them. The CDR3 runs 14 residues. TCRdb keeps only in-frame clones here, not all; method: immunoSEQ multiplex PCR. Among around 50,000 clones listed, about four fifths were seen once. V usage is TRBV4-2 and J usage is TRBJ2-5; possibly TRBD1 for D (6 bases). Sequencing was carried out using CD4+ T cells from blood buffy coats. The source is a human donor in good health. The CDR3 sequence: CASSQDLTGETQYF. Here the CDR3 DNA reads TGTGCCAGCAGCCAAGATCTTACAGGGGAGACCCAGTACTTC.